A single sample gave rise to the 13 T cell receptor beta chains below, sequenced in a study of T cell clonotyping in hematopoietic cell transplantation. Time point in this sample: recipient sample about 28 days before transplant, after cytoreduction. Sequencing used immunoSEQ multiplex PCR; TCRdb keeps in-frame clones, though not all of them. The table includes more than 20,000 clones, 84% detected once. The sequencing used peripheral blood mononuclear cells, collected before stem cell transplant. The source of these receptors is a woman in her fifties or sixties with acute myeloid leukemia. Some clones in this sample may be carry-over from other donors' samples.

V and J are TRBV4-1 and TRBJ2-7; TRBD2 matches 9 bases. Losses at the gene ends were 3 bases for V and 10 bases for J; bases not matched to a gene: 10. Germline CDR1 is MGHRA and CDR2 is YSYEKL. CDR3 length equals 14 residues. Here the CDR3 DNA reads TGCGCCAGCAGCCACGGTGGACTAGCGACAGCTCAGTACTTC. This sequence encodes CASSHGGLATAQYF.

This chain uses TRBV10-3 with TRBJ2-1; 8 bases match TRBD2. V was clipped by 5 bases and J by 5 bases; unmatched bases: 14. The CDR3 covers 17 residues. Germline V lookup: CDR1 ENHRY, CDR2 SYGVKD. The CDR3 sequence: CAISPIAGLLRDNEQFF. For the CDR3, the DNA is TGTGCCATCAGTCCCATAGCGGGACTTCTAAGGGACAATGAGCAGTTCTTC.

This clone appeared once. J is TRBJ2-1 and V is TRBV27, with D hard to call. The CDR3 covers 14 residues. Germline V lookup: CDR1 MNHEY, CDR2 SMNVEV (reference sequence). V was clipped by 6 bases and J by 9 bases, with 18 bases between them. For the CDR3, the DNA is TGTGCCAGCAGGTCCCCGACGGAAAGAGGTGAGCAGTTCTTC. This translates into CASRSPTERGEQFF.

The chain links TRBV29-1 to TRBJ2-7; TRBD2 matches at 7 bases. The CDR3 has 15 residues. J was trimmed by 3 bases and V by 4 bases; bases with no gene match: 12. From germline, CDR1 is SQVTM and CDR2 ANQGSEA. CDR3 sequence: CSVVRGGGSSYEQYF. CDR3 DNA sequence: TGCAGCGTTGTTCGGGGAGGCGGGAGCAGCTACGAGCAGTACTTC.

The chain recombines TRBV7-2 with TRBJ2-1, with 7 bases matching TRBD2. The CDR3 is 15 amino acids. Germline CDR1 is SGHTA and CDR2 is FQGNSA. V was clipped by 5 bases and J by 4 bases; unmatched bases: 8. The CDR3 region is CASSPLGAGYNEQFF. In nucleotides, the CDR3 is TGTGCCAGCAGCCCCCTAGGAGCGGGATACAATGAGCAGTTCTTC.

The chain is built from TRBV7-9 and TRBJ2-1, with D hard to call. V was clipped by 5 bases and J by 7 bases, with 6 bases between them. Germline CDR1 is SEHNR and CDR2 is FQNEAQ (reference sequence). The CDR3 covers 11 residues. The CDR3 DNA sequence: TGTGCCAGCAGCCCCGTGAATGAGCAGTTCTTC. As protein: CASSPVNEQFF.

This chain links TRBV4-3 with TRBJ1-1; 7 positions match TRBD1. Germline loops: CDR1 LGHNA, CDR2 YSLEER. With 4 bases clipped from V and 2 bases from J, the junction kept 4 bases outside the gene matches. This CDR3 is built from 14 residues. CDR3 in amino acids: CASSRGTVNTEAFF. CDR3 nucleotide sequence: TGCGCCAGCAGCCGGGGGACAGTAAACACTGAAGCTTTCTTT.

This chain uses TRBV5-1 with TRBJ1-1; the D is unclear. CDR1 is SGHRS and CDR2 is YFSETQ in the germline V gene. The CDR3 runs 14 residues. V dropped 0 bases and J dropped 5 bases, with 11 bases sitting between them. This CDR3 reads CASSLARLGTEAFF. In DNA form, the CDR3 reads TGCGCCAGCAGCTTGGCCCGGCTGGGGACTGAAGCTTTCTTT. The full variable domain, in which reference TRBV5-1 and TRBJ1-1 provide the parts outside the CDR3, is KAGVTQTPRYLIKTRGQQVTLSCSPISGHRSVSWYQQTPGQGLQFLFEYFSETQRNKGNFPGRFSGRQFSNSRSEMNVSTLELGDSALYLCASSLARLGTEAFFGQGTRLTVV.

The rearrangement joins TRBV7-9 to TRBJ2-3; TRBD1 matches 10 bases. V dropped 5 bases and J dropped 6; count of bases not matched to a gene: 5. The CDR3 has 14 residues. The germline V gene encodes CDR1 SEHNR and CDR2 FQNEAQ (reference sequence). Here the CDR3 reads CASSLTGGSDTQYF. In nucleotides, the CDR3 is TGTGCCAGCAGCCTGACAGGGGGCTCGGATACGCAGTATTTT.

About this clone: A junction boundary mismatches the germline segment, possibly from a read error. The chain has TRBV7-7 and TRBJ2-1; 9 bases map to TRBD2. The CDR3 spans 16 residues. CDR1 is SSHAT and CDR2 is FNYEAQ in the germline V gene (reference sequence). CDR3 residues: CASSFASGALYNEQFF. The CDR3 coding sequence is TGTGCTAGCAGCTTTGCTAGCGGGGCCCTCTACAATGAGCAGTTCTTC.

The genes are TRBV5-4 and TRBJ2-1, with unresolved D. CDR1 is SGHNT and CDR2 is YYREEE in the germline V gene (reference sequence). Trimming removed 4 bases at V and 2 bases at J, with 7 bases between. CDR3 length: 13 amino acids. This CDR3 is CASSTDPYNEQFF. The DNA of the CDR3 is TGTGCCAGCAGCACTGACCCCTACAATGAGCAGTTCTTC.

The V gene is TRBV7-8, the J gene TRBJ2-7, with 10 bases that match TRBD1. Germline-derived CDR1 and CDR2 are SGHVS and FQNEAQ. The ends lost 4 bases at V and 0 bases at J; junction bases unmatched: 6. The CDR3 runs 16 residues. The CDR3 region has the DNA TGTGCCAGCAGCTCGTGGGGACAGGGGTCCTCCTACGAGCAGTACTTC. Translating gives CASSSWGQGSSYEQYF.

The gene calls are TRBV5-1 and TRBJ1-3; 9 bases are a match to TRBD1. J gave up 2 bases and V 0 bases, and 6 bases lay outside the gene matches. This CDR3 region has 17 residues. Germline assignment: CDR1 SGHRS and CDR2 YFSETQ. The CDR3 DNA sequence: TGCGCCAGCAGCTTGGCCGGGACAGGGCAAGCTGGAAACACCATATATTTT. Encoded protein: CASSLAGTGQAGNTIYF.